The rows below give T cell receptor beta chains drawn from one sample of a study of T-cell memory formation after mild COVID-19. TCRdb used MiXCR to reprocess the 5' RACE reads, holding one entry per CDR3 protein. This repertoire shows under 200,000 distinct CDR3 sequences, around a third found once; its top ten account for 12%. The specimen was PBMCs or a T cell subset sorted from them (not recorded which). These receptors all come from an adult woman who had mild COVID-19 (a few samples of this study predate the infection). Cell type and time point are not known. Both conserved end residues are part of each CDR3. The D gene is left open where the match is weak. Rows may omit the clone size; those that give it use once, few, many or a size class.

V: TRBV5-8; size: .; J: TRBJ1-2; D: .; DNA: TGTGCCAGCAGCTTTGTCGGGGGTCGGCAAGCGAACACCTTC; CDR3: CASSFVGGRQANTF
V: TRBV19; size: .; J: TRBJ1-2; D: TRBD1; DNA: TGTGCCAGTAGGACCGGGACAGCTTCTAACTATGGCTACACCTTC; CDR3: CASRTGTASNYGYTF
V: TRBV15; size: .; J: TRBJ2-5; D: .; DNA: TGTGCCACCAGGGACAGCCCTAAAGAGACCCAGTACTTC; CDR3: CATRDSPKETQYF
V: TRBV7-3; size: few; J: TRBJ2-4; D: TRBD2; DNA: TGTGCCAGCAGCCGCGTAGCGGGGGGACACATTCAGTACTTC; CDR3: CASSRVAGGHIQYF
V: TRBV5-5; size: few; J: TRBJ2-5; D: TRBD1; DNA: TGTGCCAGCAGCTTGGTCGGCAGGGGGAGCGAAGAGACCCAGTACTTC; CDR3: CASSLVGRGSEETQYF
V: TRBV11-2; size: few; J: TRBJ1-6; D: TRBD1; DNA: TGTGCCAGCAGCACCGGGACAGGTTCCCATTCACCCCTCCACTTT; CDR3: CASSTGTGSHSPLHF
V: TRBV7-3; size: .; J: TRBJ2-7; D: .; DNA: TGTGCCAGCAGTATACCCCCCTCCTACGAGCAGTACTTC; CDR3: CASSIPPSYEQYF
V: TRBV19; size: once; J: TRBJ2-7; D: TRBD2; DNA: TGTGCCAGTAGTATAGATGCTAGCGGATCCTACGAGCAGTACTTC; CDR3: CASSIDASGSYEQYF
V: TRBV7-9; size: .; J: TRBJ2-2; D: TRBD1; DNA: TGTGCCAGCAGCTTTAAAGGACAGGGATCCGGGGAGCTGTTTTTT; CDR3: CASSFKGQGSGELFF
V: TRBV7-2; size: .; J: TRBJ2-7; D: TRBD2; DNA: TGTGCCAGCAACCCGAGCGGGGGCCAATACGAGCAGTACTTC; CDR3: CASNPSGGQYEQYF
V: TRBV6-5; size: .; J: TRBJ1-2; D: TRBD1; DNA: TGTGCCAGCAGCCCCAGGGGGGGTAACTATGGCTACACCTTC; CDR3: CASSPRGGNYGYTF
V: TRBV7-3; size: .; J: TRBJ1-1; D: TRBD1; DNA: TGTGCCAGCAGCTTGACAGGGGAAAAGAACACTGAAGCTTTCTTT; CDR3: CASSLTGEKNTEAFF
V: TRBV5-1; size: .; J: TRBJ1-3; D: TRBD1; DNA: TGCGCCAGCAGCCCCGGGACAGGGGGCCGAAACACCATATATTTT; CDR3: CASSPGTGGRNTIYF
V: TRBV5-5; size: .; J: TRBJ2-1; D: .; DNA: TGTGCCAGCAGCGGGGGACTCCCGTACGGCAATGAGCAGTTCTTC; CDR3: CASSGGLPYGNEQFF
V: TRBV25-1; size: .; J: TRBJ2-7; D: TRBD2; DNA: TGTGCCAGCAGTGAAGGTTTATGGGCGGGAGTTAAGAACGAGCAGTACTTC; CDR3: CASSEGLWAGVKNEQYF
V: TRBV12-3/TRBV12-4; size: few; J: TRBJ1-2; D: .; DNA: TGTGCCAGCAGTCAGAACAACTATGGCTACACCTTC; CDR3: CASSQNNYGYTF
V: TRBV5-4; size: few; J: TRBJ1-2; D: .; DNA: TGTGCCAGCAGCTTTCGATGGGGACCCGGCGGCTACACCTTC; CDR3: CASSFRWGPGGYTF
V: TRBV30; size: .; J: TRBJ2-1; D: .; DNA: TGTGCCTGGACGGCGGGGGCTTACAATGAGCAGTTCTTC; CDR3: CAWTAGAYNEQFF
V: TRBV29-1; size: once; J: TRBJ1-2; D: .; DNA: TGCAGCGTTGGGCCAGGGGAGGGGATGGGCGGCTACACCTTC; CDR3: CSVGPGEGMGGYTF
V: TRBV5-1; size: few; J: TRBJ1-1; D: .; DNA: TGCGCCAGCAGCTGGGTGGGCGGCCCGAACACTGAAGCTTTCTTT; CDR3: CASSWVGGPNTEAFF
V: TRBV7-2; size: few; J: TRBJ2-1; D: .; DNA: TGTGCCAGCAGAAACACGGGGTTGAATGAGCAGTTCTTC; CDR3: CASRNTGLNEQFF
V: TRBV15; size: few; J: TRBJ1-1; D: .; DNA: TGTGCCACCAGCAGACCCCGATCCTCCTCTGAAGCTTTCTTT; CDR3: CATSRPRSSSEAFF
V: TRBV6-5; size: .; J: TRBJ2-7; D: .; DNA: TGTGCCAGCAGTTGGACGGTAAACTACGAGCAGTACTTC; CDR3: CASSWTVNYEQYF
V: TRBV7-8; size: .; J: TRBJ2-7; D: TRBD1; DNA: TGTGCCAGCAGCCGTACCGTAGGTGGGTCGGGACAGGGCTACGAGCAGTACTTC; CDR3: CASSRTVGGSGQGYEQYF
V: TRBV6-5; size: .; J: TRBJ1-2; D: .; DNA: TGTGCCAGCAAAGGGCAGACCAACTATGGCTACACCTTC; CDR3: CASKGQTNYGYTF
V: TRBV29-1; size: few; J: TRBJ2-1; D: .; DNA: TGCAGCGTTGTAGGCTATGAGCAGTTCTTC; CDR3: CSVVGYEQFF
V: TRBV12-3/TRBV12-4; size: .; J: TRBJ2-3; D: .; DNA: TGTGCCAGCAGCCGACCACGGGACACCCGAAGCACAGATACGCAGTATTTT; CDR3: CASSRPRDTRSTDTQYF
V: TRBV6-5; size: .; J: TRBJ1-1; D: TRBD1; DNA: TGTGCCAGCAGACAGGGGGTCGGAACTGAAGCTTTCTTT; CDR3: CASRQGVGTEAFF
V: TRBV15; size: .; J: TRBJ2-6; D: .; DNA: TGTGCCACCAGCAGTCGCTCCGGCTCTGGGGCCAACGTCCTGACTTTC; CDR3: CATSSRSGSGANVLTF
V: TRBV10-3; size: .; J: TRBJ2-5; D: .; DNA: TGTGCCACTCCCCTGGGGAACAGAGAGCAAGAGACCCAGTACTTC; CDR3: CATPLGNREQETQYF
V: TRBV7-2; size: .; J: TRBJ1-5; D: .; DNA: TGTGCCAGCAGCTTAAGTTTCGGGGGGGATAGCAATCAGCCCCAGCATTTT; CDR3: CASSLSFGGDSNQPQHF
V: TRBV20-1; size: once; J: TRBJ2-1; D: TRBD1; DNA: TGCAGTGCCCTCAACCAAGGACAGGGGGGAAGCAATGAGCAGTTCTTC; CDR3: CSALNQGQGGSNEQFF
V: TRBV7-8; size: .; J: TRBJ1-4; D: TRBD1; DNA: TGTGCCAGCAGCTCACGACAGGGGCATAATGAAAAACTGTTTTTT; CDR3: CASSSRQGHNEKLFF
V: TRBV7-8; size: .; J: TRBJ2-1; D: .; DNA: TGTGCCAGCAGCTTAATGGGGAGTGGCAATGAGCAGTTCTTC; CDR3: CASSLMGSGNEQFF
V: TRBV5-6; size: .; J: TRBJ2-6; D: .; DNA: TGTGCCAGCAGCTCGACAGGAGGGGCCAACGTCCTGACTTTC; CDR3: CASSSTGGANVLTF
V: TRBV9; size: .; J: TRBJ2-1; D: .; DNA: TGTGCCAGCAGCGTAATGGGAAACAACAATGAGCAGTTCTTC; CDR3: CASSVMGNNNEQFF
V: TRBV3-1; size: once; J: TRBJ2-5; D: TRBD2; DNA: TGTGCCAGCAGCGCTCGAGCGGGGGCGGGCCAAGAGACCCAGTACTTC; CDR3: CASSARAGAGQETQYF
V: TRBV5-1; size: .; J: TRBJ2-6; D: .; DNA: TGCGCCAGCAGCGTAGGACAGATCCTCTCTGGGGCCAACGTCCTGACTTTC; CDR3: CASSVGQILSGANVLTF
V: TRBV15; size: .; J: TRBJ2-2; D: .; DNA: TGTGCCACCAGGGAAACCGGGGAGCTGTTTTTT; CDR3: CATRETGELFF
V: TRBV7-9; size: .; J: TRBJ2-3; D: .; DNA: TGTGCCAGCAGCTTAATTTACGCGACGGGATACACAGATACGCAGTATTTT; CDR3: CASSLIYATGYTDTQYF
V: TRBV20-1; size: .; J: TRBJ2-1; D: .; DNA: TGCAGTGCTAGAGATCAATCGGGAGTGTTTATGAGTGAGCAGTTCTTC; CDR3: CSARDQSGVFMSEQFF
V: TRBV20-1; size: .; J: TRBJ2-3; D: TRBD2; DNA: TGCAGTGCTAGAGCATACCATCTAGCGGGAGTGTTAGGAAATACGCAGTATTTT; CDR3: CSARAYHLAGVLGNTQYF
V: TRBV12-3/TRBV12-4; size: few; J: TRBJ2-1; D: TRBD2; DNA: TGTGCCAGCAGTTTAGATCTAGCGGGGAGGAATGAGCAGTTCTTC; CDR3: CASSLDLAGRNEQFF
V: TRBV7-2; size: .; J: TRBJ2-5; D: .; DNA: TGTGCCAGCAGCTTAGCGGAAAAGACCCAGTACTTC; CDR3: CASSLAEKTQYF
V: TRBV7-2; size: .; J: TRBJ2-7; D: TRBD1; DNA: TGTGCCAGCAGATATCAACCAGGGGGCAGTTACGAGCAGTACTTC; CDR3: CASRYQPGGSYEQYF
V: TRBV5-5; size: many; J: TRBJ2-6; D: TRBD1; DNA: TGTGCCAGCAGCCGGACAGGACAAGGATTCCTGACTTTC; CDR3: CASSRTGQGFLTF
V: TRBV5-1; size: few; J: TRBJ2-3; D: .; DNA: TGCGCCAGCAAGGGGTGGGCTAGTGAAGATACGCAGTATTTT; CDR3: CASKGWASEDTQYF
V: TRBV6-2/TRBV6-3; size: few; J: TRBJ2-3; D: TRBD2; DNA: TGTGCCAGCAGTTCTACTAGCGGGAGCTTGCCGCAGTATTTT; CDR3: CASSSTSGSLPQYF
V: TRBV24-1; size: few; J: TRBJ2-5; D: TRBD2; DNA: TGTGCCACCAGTAAACGTACTAGCGGGATGGTGGAGACCCAGTACTTC; CDR3: CATSKRTSGMVETQYF
V: TRBV6-5; size: .; J: TRBJ2-3; D: .; DNA: TGTGCCAGCAGTTACACCCTAGTAGAGGTGCCAGATACGCAGTATTTT; CDR3: CASSYTLVEVPDTQYF
V: TRBV27; size: .; J: TRBJ2-5; D: TRBD1; DNA: TGTGCCAGCAGGGCAGGGGGTTTGTACCAAGAGACCCAGTACTTC; CDR3: CASRAGGLYQETQYF